The 15 T cell receptor beta chains listed next were all sequenced from one sample in a study of T cell repertoires in cytomegalovirus infection. Using its own MiXCR run on the reads, TCRdb lists one record per CDR3 protein. The sample includes about 450,000 distinct CDR3 sequences, approximately 33% of them seen just once. The sample consisted of PBMCs. The receptors shown here come from a human donor in good health (CMV status not recorded). Some clones in this sample may be carry-over from other donors' samples.

In its sample, this clonotype was seen a few times. The V gene is TRBV4-1, the J gene TRBJ2-1, with no clear D. The ends were cut back, 5 bases at V and 7 bases at J, with 12 bases in the middle. Germline lookup yields CDR1 MGHRA and CDR2 YSYEKL. The CDR3 totals 13 residues. CDR3 protein: CASSSSIWNEQFF. For the CDR3, the DNA is TGCGCCAGCAGCAGCAGCATTTGGAATGAGCAGTTCTTC.

This clonotype occurred a few times. This chain links TRBV12-3 or TRBV12-4 with TRBJ1-4, with 8 positions matching TRBD1. The V and J ends lost 6 bases and 5 bases, in that order; junction bases with no gene match: 14. The CDR3 runs to 17 residues. In DNA form, the CDR3 reads TGTGCCAGCAGCTTCCTCGTAGGACAGGGAGAAAATGAAAAACTGTTTTTT. It is translated as CASSFLVGQGENEKLFF.

This clonotype was counted many times. This rearrangement joins TRBV7-2 to TRBJ2-7; no definite D call. Germline values: CDR1 SGHTA, CDR2 FQGNSA. This CDR3 contains 14 residues. V lost 5 bases and J 0 bases, leaving 11 bases between the germline ends. CDR3 region: CASSLYLSSYEQYF. The CDR3 DNA follows: TGTGCCAGCAGCCTCTACCTAAGCTCCTACGAGCAGTACTTC.

The chain couples TRBV29-1 to TRBJ2-5; D ambiguous. Deletions cut 2 bases from V and 2 bases from J, with 0 bases between. CDR1 is SQVTM, CDR2 ANQGSEA, per germline. The CDR3 is made up of 10 amino acids. As DNA, the CDR3 is TGCAGCGTTGAACAAGAGACCCAGTACTTC. Amino acids: CSVEQETQYF.

This sequence joins TRBV20-1 and TRBJ2-1; TRBD2 agrees at 8 bases. The CDR3 length is 15 residues. The V gene end was trimmed by 4 bases and the J gene end by 7 bases; junction bases not matched to a gene: 12. From germline, CDR1 is DFQATT and CDR2 SNEGSKA (reference sequence). The CDR3 DNA sequence: TGCAGTGCTATCGGGGGGGCCTCTATTGTGAATGAGCAGTTCTTC. Translation: CSAIGGASIVNEQFF.

This clonotype was observed many times. This chain uses TRBV11-2 with TRBJ1-6; no reliable D call. Trimming pared 2 bases from V and 7 bases from J, leaving 12 bases between. The germline gives CDR1 SGHAT, CDR2 FQNNGV. The CDR3 runs 15 residues. This chain's CDR3 is CASSLNMGSNSPLHF. The CDR3 DNA reads TGTGCCAGCAGCTTAAATATGGGCTCAAATTCACCCCTCCACTTT.

This clonotype was recorded at least ten times. The V call is TRBV7-2, the J call TRBJ2-2; D possibly corresponds to TRBD1 (5 bases). CDR1 and CDR2 (germline): SGHTA, FQGNSA. The CDR3 runs to 13 residues. The ends were cut back, 8 bases at V and 5 bases at J, with 12 bases in the middle. The CDR3 loop is CASAGIWTGELFF. The CDR3 DNA sequence: TGTGCCAGCGCAGGGATATGGACCGGGGAGCTGTTTTTT.

V is TRBV5-8 and J is TRBJ2-6; a weak D match, TRBD1 (6 bases). The germline V gene encodes CDR1 SGHTS and CDR2 YDEGEE. The V end was cut by 4 bases, the J end by 0 bases, with 20 bases between. This CDR3 comprises 19 residues. In nucleotides, the CDR3 is TGTGCCAGCAGCGGCCACCGACAGGCCCCACTCTCTGGGGCCAACGTCCTGACTTTC. Its protein is CASSGHRQAPLSGANVLTF.

As to this clonotype: Without the conserved terminal phenylalanine or tryptophan, this CDR3 likely stems from a read error. The chain is built from TRBV20-1 and TRBJ2-1, with 9 bases lining up with TRBD2. Germline V gene data show CDR1 as DFQATT and CDR2 as SNEGSKA (reference sequence). After removal of 6 bases from V and 4 bases from J, the junction contained 10 bases not matched to a gene. This CDR3 has 15 residues. CDR3 nucleotide sequence: TGCAGTGCAGGACCGGGACTAGCCTTTTACAATGAGCAGTTCTTA. Its translation is CSAGPGLAFYNEQFL.

V usage is TRBV12-3 or TRBV12-4 and J usage is TRBJ1-1; D gene unclear. V was pared by 7 bases and J by 3 bases, with 12 bases between. CDR3 length equals 13 residues. CDR3 in DNA: TGTGCCAGCACCCCGGGGTATCACACTGAAGCTTTCTTT. It codes for CASTPGYHTEAFF.

This clonotype was observed once. Germline and junction disagree at one end, which may indicate a read error. The CDR3 is CASNLRDRGSPLLF. DNA for the CDR3: TGTGCCAGCAACCTCCGGGACCGGGGCTCACCCCTCCTCTTT. The rearrangement links TRBV7-2 to TRBJ1-6; perhaps TRBD1 as D (5 bases). This CDR3 spans 14 amino acids. Germline values: CDR1 SGHTA, CDR2 FQGNSA. Full variable domain (remainder filled in from reference TRBV7-2 and TRBJ1-6): GAGVSQSPSNKVTEKGKDVELRCDPISGHTALYWYRQSLGQGLEFLIYFQGNSAPDKSGLPSDRFSAERTGGSVSTLTIQRTQQEDSAVYLCASNLRDRGSPLLFGNGTRLTVT.

This sequence joins TRBV19 and TRBJ1-5, with D unresolved. In germline, CDR1 is LNHDA, CDR2 SQIVND (reference sequence). The CDR3 covers 16 residues. Trimming removed 1 base from V and 9 bases from J, with 19 bases in between. In DNA form, the CDR3 reads TGTGCCAGTAGTATAGTCATTGGAGGGCGTGCCGGGCCCCAGCATTTT. Protein product: CASSIVIGGRAGPQHF.

This clonotype was seen a few times. This rearrangement joins TRBV19 to TRBJ2-2; D gene uncertain. The CDR3 is 12 residues long. Germline-derived CDR1 and CDR2 are LNHDA and SQIVND (reference sequence). V lost 6 bases, J lost 7 bases, and 9 bases lay in between. CDR3 DNA: TGTGCCAGTAGCCGCAGGCTCGGGGAGCTGTTTTTT. Protein: CASSRRLGELFF.

This clonotype was counted only a few times. V and J are TRBV7-2 and TRBJ2-1, with D unresolved. This CDR3 contains 15 residues. V lost 5 bases, J lost 5 bases, and 16 bases lay in between. CDR1 is SGHTA, CDR2 FQGNSA, per germline. The CDR3 reads CASSEKKHVNNEQFF. The CDR3 coding sequence is TGTGCCAGCAGCGAAAAGAAGCATGTCAACAATGAGCAGTTCTTC. Complete variable domain (other parts from reference TRBV7-2 and TRBJ2-1): GAGVSQSPSNKVTEKGKDVELRCDPISGHTALYWYRQSLGQGLEFLIYFQGNSAPDKSGLPSDRFSAERTGGSVSTLTIQRTQQEDSAVYLCASSEKKHVNNEQFFGPGTRLTVL.

This clonotype was seen ten or more times. V and J are TRBV10-3 and TRBJ2-7, with 8 bases matching TRBD2. Germline CDR1 is ENHRY and CDR2 is SYGVKD. Unmatched junction bases numbered 10, after V lost 10 bases and J lost 2 bases. The CDR3 is 14 residues long. The CDR3 spells CATLSGLATYEQYF. The DNA for the CDR3 is TGTGCCACCCTAAGTGGACTAGCTACCTACGAGCAGTACTTC.